These 25 T cell receptor beta chains were sequenced from one sample in a study of PD-1 blockade in classical Hodgkin lymphoma (dated by TCRdb to 2018 to 2021). The protocol used for the library was the immunoSEQ multiplex PCR assay. This is the immuneACCESS table as TCRdb keeps it, with only in-frame sequences that have V and J called. A part of the clones is gone; compared with another copy, unresolved V genes explain less than half, and the rest is unexplained. This sample gives about 94,000 clones in total; roughly 89% of them show up just once. The ten largest make up roughly 10% of the sample. The sample's time point label, in plain terms: cycle 2 day 1 (C2D1) of nivolumab. Every trial patient had relapsed following autologous stem cell transplantation, and prior brentuximab vedotin exposure was what differed among cohorts A, B and C. The sample in question was peripheral blood mononuclear cells (PBMCs), obtained before the second cycle of nivolumab. These receptors were obtained from a human donor with classical Hodgkin lymphoma.

The V call is TRBV10-3, the J call TRBJ1-2, with a weak D call TRBD1 (5 bases). V lost 2 bases and J 6 bases, leaving 7 bases between the germline ends. CDR1 is ENHRY, CDR2 SYGVKD, per germline. The CDR3 spans 12 residues. This CDR3 is CAISEAGHGYTF. The CDR3 DNA reads as TGTGCCATCAGTGAGGCAGGGCATGGCTACACCTTC.

This clone showed up just once. V gene TRBV28 combines with J gene TRBJ2-3; unclear D gene. The CDR3 consists of 12 residues. The germline V gene encodes CDR1 MDHEN and CDR2 SYDVKM. V was cut by 5 bases and J by 6 bases, with 9 bases left in between. CDR3 amino acids: CASSAEVDTQYF. CDR3 sequence (DNA): TGTGCCAGCAGTGCCGAGGTGGATACGCAGTATTTT.

Note on this clone: A junction end diverges from the germline sequence, so it may reflect a read error. The rearrangement joins TRBV7-7 to TRBJ2-5; 7 bases line up with TRBD1. From germline, CDR1 is SSHAT and CDR2 FNYEAQ (reference sequence). The CDR3 runs 15 residues. CDR3 coding DNA: TGTGCTAGCAGCCGATCGTGGACAGGCGAAGAGACCCAGTACTTC. Translation gives CASSRSWTGEETQYF.

The chain combines TRBV29-1 with TRBJ2-7, with D uncertain. This CDR3 region has 11 residues. In germline, CDR1 is SQVTM, CDR2 ANQGSEA. With 5 bases removed from V and 3 bases from J, the gap between germline ends came to 8 bases. The CDR3 spells CSVIKGYEQYF. The CDR3 DNA sequence: TGCAGCGTTATTAAGGGCTACGAGCAGTACTTC.

The CDR3 is CASSSTGSMNTEAFF. Here the CDR3 DNA reads TGTGCCAGCAGTTCTACAGGGAGCATGAACACTGAAGCTTTCTTT. The V call is TRBV7-6, the J call TRBJ1-1; D is perhaps TRBD1 (6 bases). Looked up from germline, CDR1 is SGHVS and CDR2 is FNYEAQ. Trimming stripped 6 bases from V and 0 bases from J, with 14 bases between. The CDR3 sequence is 15 residues long.

V gene TRBV30 combines with J gene TRBJ2-1, with 13 bases matching TRBD2. Germline V gene sequence: CDR1 GTSNPN, CDR2 SVGIG (reference sequence). The junction had 5 bases not matched to a gene; V was cut back by 3 bases and J by 9 bases. This CDR3 has 14 amino acids. The CDR3, as DNA: TGTGCCTGGAGCACTAGCGGGAGGGCCGTTGAGCAGTTCTTC. It encodes CAWSTSGRAVEQFF.

The chain couples TRBV6-5 to TRBJ1-2; D call uncertain. V lost 5 bases and J 2 bases, leaving 9 bases between the germline ends. The CDR3 totals 13 residues. Germline V gene data show CDR1 as MNHEY and CDR2 as SVGAGI. CDR3: CASSARANYGYTF. The DNA of the CDR3 is TGTGCCAGCAGTGCAAGGGCCAACTATGGCTACACCTTC.

The chain links TRBV7-8 to TRBJ2-7, with 10 positions matching TRBD1. Germline V CDR1 and CDR2: SGHVS, FQNEAQ. The ends lost 5 bases at V and 3 bases at J; junction bases unmatched: 10. This CDR3 spans 16 amino acids. CDR3 region: CASSITRDRGYYEQYF. The CDR3 region has the DNA TGTGCCAGCAGCATCACCCGGGACAGGGGATACTACGAGCAGTACTTC.

The V and J genes are TRBV10-2 and TRBJ1-4; D remains unclear. The CDR3 has 13 residues. With 7 bases removed from V and 8 bases from J, the gap between germline ends came to 14 bases. Germline V lookup: CDR1 WSHSY, CDR2 SAAADI. DNA of the CDR3: TGCGCCAGCACGGCCGGCCCGGAAGAAAAACTGTTTTTT. It translates to CASTAGPEEKLFF.

The CDR3 region has the DNA TGTGCCAGCAGGCCCCGCCCCCGGGACGGCGACGAGCAGTACTTC. Protein: CASRPRPRDGDEQYF. The rearrangement joins TRBV6-5 to TRBJ2-7; D tentatively fits TRBD1 or TRBD2 (5 bases each). Germline-derived CDR1 and CDR2 are MNHEY and SVGAGI. V shed 6 bases and J shed 5 bases, with 20 bases lying between them. The CDR3 totals 15 residues.

The chain recombines TRBV7-8 with TRBJ1-5, with 10 bases lining up with TRBD1. This CDR3 has 16 residues. The germline V gene encodes CDR1 SGHVS and CDR2 FQNEAQ. The J segment lost 1 base and the V segment lost 5 bases, leaving 5 bases of the junction unmatched. The CDR3 DNA sequence: TGTGCCAGCAGCACGGGGACAGGGGCCAGCAATCAGCCCCAGCATTTT. Protein sequence: CASSTGTGASNQPQHF.

V and J are TRBV27 and TRBJ1-2; D is undetermined. The CDR3 covers 13 residues. The V end was cut by 2 bases, the J end by 4 bases, with 8 bases between. Germline V CDR1 and CDR2: MNHEY, SMNVEV (reference sequence). Here the CDR3 reads CASSLGSGYGYTF. CDR3 in DNA: TGTGCCAGCAGTTTAGGCTCAGGCTATGGCTACACCTTC.

The chain carries TRBV28 and TRBJ2-1; unclear D gene. The V gene's germline CDR1 is MDHEN and CDR2 SYDVKM. This CDR3 region has 15 residues. Trimming stripped 7 bases from V and 0 bases from J, with 13 bases between. CDR3 loop: CASNGLEFSYNEQFF. In nucleotides, the CDR3 is TGTGCCAGCAATGGGCTGGAATTCTCCTACAATGAGCAGTTCTTC.

The rearrangement uses TRBV5-6 and TRBJ2-3; D is undetermined. V was cut by 5 bases and J by 6 bases, with 7 bases left in between. CDR1 is SGHDT and CDR2 is YYEEEE in the germline V gene. The CDR3 covers 11 residues. CDR3 sequence (DNA): TGTGCCAGCAGTATCCTGGATACGCAGTATTTT. It codes for CASSILDTQYF.

This clone appeared a single time. The chain couples TRBV5-1 to TRBJ2-7; D is uncertain. Trimming cost V 5 bases and J 4 bases, with 4 bases left between them. Looked up from germline, CDR1 is SGHRS and CDR2 is YFSETQ. The CDR3 is 10 residues long. The CDR3 DNA reads as TGCGCCAGCAGGTTATACGAGCAGTACTTC. Translated: CASRLYEQYF.

In its sample, this clone is medium-sized. The chain joins TRBV10-1 to TRBJ1-5; no clear D. This CDR3 region has 11 residues. The V and J ends lost 3 bases and 4 bases respectively, with 1 base between them. Germline CDR1 and CDR2: WNHNN and SYGVQD (reference sequence). CDR3 DNA: TGCGCCAGCAGTGATAATCAGCCCCAGCATTTT. It encodes CASSDNQPQHF.

This clone has only one observation. The chain couples TRBV27 to TRBJ2-6; D is unclear. Germline lookup yields CDR1 MNHEY and CDR2 SMNVEV (reference sequence). This CDR3 is 14 amino acids long. V was pared by 0 bases and J by 2 bases, with 2 bases between. This CDR3 is CASSLSTGANVLTF. Written as DNA, the CDR3 is TGTGCCAGCAGTTTATCGACTGGGGCCAACGTCCTGACTTTC.

V gene TRBV6-5 combines with J gene TRBJ2-1; D gene ambiguous. CDR1 and CDR2 (germline): MNHEY, SVGAGI. V lost 0 bases and J 8 bases, leaving 2 bases between the germline ends. The CDR3 totals 11 residues. The CDR3 reads CASSYSDEQFF. DNA for the CDR3: TGTGCCAGCAGTTACTCGGATGAGCAGTTCTTC.

Only one count was recorded for this clone. The J gene is TRBJ2-1, the V gene TRBV7-9, with 8 bases that match TRBD1. Germline V CDR1 and CDR2: SEHNR, FQNEAQ (reference sequence). J lost 0 bases, V lost 7 bases, and 11 bases had no gene match. The CDR3 covers 17 residues. The CDR3, as DNA: TGTGCCAGCACCCGGGGTGCGGGACAGGACTCCTACAATGAGCAGTTCTTC. Encoded protein: CASTRGAGQDSYNEQFF.

V and J are TRBV4-2 and TRBJ2-3; D unclear. V lost 4 bases and J 0 bases, leaving 5 bases between the germline ends. The germline V gene encodes CDR1 LGHNA and CDR2 YNFKEQ. This CDR3 comprises 13 residues. The CDR3 DNA reads TGTGCCAGCAGCCCAAAGAGCACAGATACGCAGTATTTT. As protein: CASSPKSTDTQYF.

The CDR3 DNA is TGTGCCAGCAGCCCCCGACACCAAGAGACCCAGTACTTC. It codes for CASSPRHQETQYF. The V and J genes are TRBV7-2 and TRBJ2-5, with D unresolved. Trimming cost V 5 bases and J 0 bases, with 7 bases left between them. Germline V lookup: CDR1 SGHTA, CDR2 FQGNSA. The CDR3 is 13 amino acids. Filled out from reference TRBV7-2 and TRBJ2-5, the complete variable domain reads GAGVSQSPSNKVTEKGKDVELRCDPISGHTALYWYRQSLGQGLEFLIYFQGNSAPDKSGLPSDRFSAERTGGSVSTLTIQRTQQEDSAVYLCASSPRHQETQYFGPGTRLLVL.

The chain carries TRBV7-6 and TRBJ1-1, with TRBD1 matching over 8 bases. CDR1 SGHVS and CDR2 FNYEAQ come from the germline V gene. The CDR3 is made up of 14 amino acids. Losses at the gene ends were 6 bases for V and 0 bases for J; bases not matched to a gene: 3. The CDR3 loop is CASRATGVNTEAFF. The DNA for the CDR3 is TGTGCCAGCAGAGCGACAGGGGTGAACACTGAAGCTTTCTTT.

The chain has TRBV6-1 and TRBJ2-5; possible D gene TRBD1, 5 bases. The CDR3 totals 13 residues. The V gene lost 5 bases and the J gene lost 1 base, with 8 bases spanning the gap. Per germline, CDR1 MNHNS and CDR2 SASEGT. The CDR3 region has the DNA TGTGCCAGCAGTTTCGACAGCCAAGAGACCCAGTACTTC. Its translation: CASSFDSQETQYF.

V gene TRBV18 combines with J gene TRBJ1-2; TRBD1 matches at 7 bases. This CDR3 contains 15 residues. CDR1 is KGHSH and CDR2 is LQKENI in the germline V gene. With 3 bases clipped from V and 4 bases from J, the junction kept 8 bases outside the gene matches. The CDR3 sequence: CASSPTGTSVYGYTF. The CDR3 bases are TGTGCCAGCTCACCGACAGGGACCTCAGTCTATGGCTACACCTTC.

This chain uses TRBV19 with TRBJ2-5, with 11 positions matching TRBD2. CDR3 length: 16 amino acids. V dropped 6 bases and J dropped 3; count of bases not matched to a gene: 9. Germline V gene sequence: CDR1 LNHDA, CDR2 SQIVND (reference sequence). The CDR3 protein is CASRYSGGAEKETQYF. DNA of the CDR3: TGTGCCAGTAGATATAGCGGGGGGGCCGAGAAAGAGACCCAGTACTTC.